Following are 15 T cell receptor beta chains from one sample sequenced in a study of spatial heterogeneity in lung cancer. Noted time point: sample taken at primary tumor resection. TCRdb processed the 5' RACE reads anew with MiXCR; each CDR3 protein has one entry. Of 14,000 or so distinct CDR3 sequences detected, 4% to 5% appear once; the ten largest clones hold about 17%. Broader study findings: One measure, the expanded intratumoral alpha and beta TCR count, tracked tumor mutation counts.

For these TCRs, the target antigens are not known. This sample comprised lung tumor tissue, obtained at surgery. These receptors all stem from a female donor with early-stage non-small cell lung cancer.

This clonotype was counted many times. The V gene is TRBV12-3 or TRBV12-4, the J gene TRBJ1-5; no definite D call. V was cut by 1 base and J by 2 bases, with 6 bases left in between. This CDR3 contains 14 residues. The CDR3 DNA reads TGTGCCAGCAGTTTAGGTGGCGGCAATCAGCCCCAGCATTTT. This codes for CASSLGGGNQPQHF.

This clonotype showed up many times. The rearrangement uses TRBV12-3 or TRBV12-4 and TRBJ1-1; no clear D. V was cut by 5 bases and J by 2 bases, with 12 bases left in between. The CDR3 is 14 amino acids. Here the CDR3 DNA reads TGTGCCAGCAGTGCGGACGGATTTAACACTGAAGCTTTCTTT. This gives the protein CASSADGFNTEAFF.

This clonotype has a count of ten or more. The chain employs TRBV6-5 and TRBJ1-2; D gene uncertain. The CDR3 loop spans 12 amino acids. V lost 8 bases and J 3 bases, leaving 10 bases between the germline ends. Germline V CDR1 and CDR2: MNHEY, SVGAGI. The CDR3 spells CASANSYYGYTF. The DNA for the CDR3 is TGTGCCAGCGCAAACAGCTACTATGGCTACACCTTC.

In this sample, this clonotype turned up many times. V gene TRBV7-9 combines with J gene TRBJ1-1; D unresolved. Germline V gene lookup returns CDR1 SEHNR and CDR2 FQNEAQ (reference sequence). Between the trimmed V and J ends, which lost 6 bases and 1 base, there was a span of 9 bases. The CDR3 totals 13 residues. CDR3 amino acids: CASSVGTNTEAFF. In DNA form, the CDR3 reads TGTGCCAGCAGTGTCGGTACGAACACTGAAGCTTTCTTT.

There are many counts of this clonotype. CDR3 sequence (DNA): TGCGCCAGCAGCTTGGACGATTTCGGCACTGAAGCTTTCTTT. Its translation: CASSLDDFGTEAFF. This rearrangement joins TRBV5-1 to TRBJ1-1; no definite D call. The germline V gene encodes CDR1 SGHRS and CDR2 YFSETQ. The V end lost 0 bases, the J end lost 4 bases, and 10 bases lay between the germline ends. This CDR3 has 14 residues.

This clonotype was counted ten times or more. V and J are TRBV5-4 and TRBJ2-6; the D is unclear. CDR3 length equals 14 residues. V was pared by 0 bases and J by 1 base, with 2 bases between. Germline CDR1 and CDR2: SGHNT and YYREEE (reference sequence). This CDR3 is CASSLESGANVLTF. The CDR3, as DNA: TGTGCCAGCAGCTTGGAATCTGGGGCCAACGTCCTGACTTTC.

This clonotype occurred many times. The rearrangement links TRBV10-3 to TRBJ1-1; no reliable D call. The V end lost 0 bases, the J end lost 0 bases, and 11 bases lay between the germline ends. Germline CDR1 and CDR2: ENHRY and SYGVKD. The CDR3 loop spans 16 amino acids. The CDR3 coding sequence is TGTGCCATCAGTGAGTCCGGCAGGACTATGAACACTGAAGCTTTCTTT. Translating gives CAISESGRTMNTEAFF.

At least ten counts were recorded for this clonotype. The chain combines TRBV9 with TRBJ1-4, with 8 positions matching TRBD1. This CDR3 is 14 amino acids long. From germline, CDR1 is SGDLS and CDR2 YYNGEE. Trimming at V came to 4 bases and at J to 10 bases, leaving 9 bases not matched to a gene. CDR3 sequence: CASSNDRGDGKLFF. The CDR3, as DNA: TGTGCCAGCAGCAACGACAGGGGTGACGGAAAACTGTTTTTT.

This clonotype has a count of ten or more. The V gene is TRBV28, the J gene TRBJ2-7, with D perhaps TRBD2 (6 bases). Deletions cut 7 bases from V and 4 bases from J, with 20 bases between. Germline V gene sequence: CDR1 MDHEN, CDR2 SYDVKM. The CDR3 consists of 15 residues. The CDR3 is CASIGRSGEPYEQYF. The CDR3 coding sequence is TGTGCCAGCATTGGGAGGTCGGGGGAACCATACGAGCAGTACTTC.

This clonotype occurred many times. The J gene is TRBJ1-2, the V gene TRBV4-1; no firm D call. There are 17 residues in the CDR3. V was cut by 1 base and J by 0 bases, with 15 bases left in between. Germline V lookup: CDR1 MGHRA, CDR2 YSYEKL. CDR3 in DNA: TGCGCCAGCAGCCAAGGTAGTGGCGGGCATCCTAACTATGGCTACACCTTC. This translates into CASSQGSGGHPNYGYTF.

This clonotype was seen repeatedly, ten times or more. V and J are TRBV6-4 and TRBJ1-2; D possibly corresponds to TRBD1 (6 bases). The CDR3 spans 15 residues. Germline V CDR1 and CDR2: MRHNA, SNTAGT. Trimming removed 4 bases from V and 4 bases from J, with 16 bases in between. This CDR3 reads CASSAGHSSGYGYTF. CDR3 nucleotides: TGTGCCAGCAGTGCGGGACACTCATCGGGCTATGGCTACACCTTC.

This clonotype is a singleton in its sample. The CDR3 is CASSEVDSGGGYTF. CDR3 bases: TGTGCCAGCAGTGAAGTTGACAGTGGCGGCGGCTACACCTTC. This sequence joins TRBV2 and TRBJ1-2; weak D call: TRBD1 (5 bases). Germline-derived CDR1 and CDR2 are SNHLY and FYNNEI. The V end was cut by 1 base, the J end by 8 bases, with 14 bases between. The CDR3 runs to 14 residues.

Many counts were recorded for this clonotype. The CDR3 reads CSADILGLAKNIQYF. As DNA, the CDR3 is TGCAGTGCGGACATATTGGGGCTAGCCAAAAACATTCAGTACTTC. The V call is TRBV20-1, the J call TRBJ2-4, with D possibly matching TRBD1 (5 bases). The length of the CDR3 is 15 residues. The germline V gene encodes CDR1 DFQATT and CDR2 SNEGSKA (reference sequence). V lost 6 bases and J 0 bases, leaving 15 bases between the germline ends.

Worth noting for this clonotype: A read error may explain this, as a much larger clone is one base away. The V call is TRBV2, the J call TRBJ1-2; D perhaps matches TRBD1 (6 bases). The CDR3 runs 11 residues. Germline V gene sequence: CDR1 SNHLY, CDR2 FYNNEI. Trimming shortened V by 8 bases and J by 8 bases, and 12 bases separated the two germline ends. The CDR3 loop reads CASPGGLGYTF. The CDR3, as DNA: TGTGCCAGCCCCGGGGGCTTGGGCTACACCTTC.

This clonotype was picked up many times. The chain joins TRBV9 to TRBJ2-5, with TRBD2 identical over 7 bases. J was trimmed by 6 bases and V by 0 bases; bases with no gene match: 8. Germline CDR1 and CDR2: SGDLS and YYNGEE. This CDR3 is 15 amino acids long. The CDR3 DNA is TGTGCCAGCAGCGTAGGTGGGACTAACGTCCAGACCCAGTACTTC. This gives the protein CASSVGGTNVQTQYF.